Each of the 19 T cell receptor beta chains below was sequenced from the same sample in a study of T cell repertoires in cytomegalovirus infection. These receptors' targets are unknown. TCRdb reprocessed the reads with MiXCR, giving one entry per CDR3 protein. The sample lists 380,000 or so distinct CDR3 sequences; roughly 36% were seen once. The sample here was cultured PBMCs, taken from culture after CMV antigen stimulation. Source of these receptors: a human donor in good health (CMV status not recorded). Some clones in this sample may be carry-over from other donors' samples.

Only a few counts were recorded for this clonotype. The chain combines TRBV7-9 with TRBJ1-1, with D tentatively TRBD1 (5 bases). CDR3 length: 15 amino acids. Looked up from germline, CDR1 is SEHNR and CDR2 is FQNEAQ (reference sequence). V was cut by 5 bases and J by 0 bases, with 13 bases left in between. CDR3 sequence (DNA): TGTGCCAGCAGCCCTTACGAGGGGATGAACACTGAAGCTTTCTTT. This gives the protein CASSPYEGMNTEAFF.

The chain combines TRBV6-6 with TRBJ1-6; TRBD1 might be the D (5 bases). Trimming took 6 bases from V and 5 from J, leaving 11 bases between them. CDR1 is MNHNY and CDR2 is SVGAGI in the germline V gene (reference sequence). This CDR3 is built from 14 residues. For the CDR3, the DNA is TGTGCCAGCAGATGGGCGGACAATAATTCACCCCTCCACTTT. Translating gives CASRWADNNSPLHF.

The J gene is TRBJ1-2, the V gene TRBV7-2; D possibly corresponds to TRBD1 (5 bases). The CDR3 spans 15 residues. CDR1 is SGHTA and CDR2 is FQGNSA in the germline V gene. Trimming took off 6 bases at V and 4 bases at J, with 18 bases between the two ends. DNA of the CDR3: TGTGCCAGCAGACCCGTCCCTCAGGGTGCCTATGGCTACACCTTC. It specifies CASRPVPQGAYGYTF.

This clonotype came up once. This chain links TRBV11-2 with TRBJ2-3; 9 nucleotides agree with TRBD1. The germline CDR1 and CDR2 sequences are SGHAT and FQNNGV. The CDR3 consists of 15 residues. The trim removed 0 bases at V and 9 bases at J, leaving 7 bases unmatched. This CDR3 reads CASSLDVTGGRTQYF. The CDR3 DNA reads TGTGCCAGCAGCTTAGATGTAACAGGGGGCAGGACGCAGTATTTT.

This clonotype has a handful of counts. The rearrangement joins TRBV28 to TRBJ2-5; 8 positions match TRBD2. The CDR3 is 15 residues long. The V and J ends lost 6 bases and 2 bases, in that order; junction bases with no gene match: 8. Germline V gene lookup returns CDR1 MDHEN and CDR2 SYDVKM. The CDR3 sequence is CASSLPGGLQETQYF. The CDR3 DNA sequence: TGTGCCAGCAGCCTCCCGGGGGGGCTTCAAGAGACCCAGTACTTC.

The genes are TRBV28 and TRBJ2-7; TRBD2 is a possible D gene (6 bases). Trimming stripped 3 bases from V and 6 bases from J, with 18 bases between. The CDR3 runs to 15 residues. The germline V gene has CDR1 MDHEN and CDR2 SYDVKM. CDR3 loop: CASSFRVRRRGEQYF. The CDR3 nucleotides read TGTGCCAGCAGTTTTAGGGTTCGGCGGAGGGGCGAGCAGTACTTC. Full variable domain (missing parts from reference TRBV28 and TRBJ2-7): DVKVTQSSRYLVKRTGEKVFLECVQDMDHENMFWYRQDPGLGLRLIYFSYDVKMKEKGDIPEGYSVSREKKERFSLILESASTNQTSMYLCASSFRVRRRGEQYFGPGTRLTVT.

The chain couples TRBV6-5 to TRBJ2-1; 10 nucleotides line up with TRBD2. V lost 0 bases and J lost 2; bases outside the gene matches: 13. The CDR3 extends over 20 amino acids. Germline CDR1 MNHEY, CDR2 SVGAGI. CDR3 DNA: TGTGCCAGCAGTTACTCTCCAGGGCTAGCGGGAGTAGGCGCCTACAATGAGCAGTTCTTC. Residues: CASSYSPGLAGVGAYNEQFF.

This clonotype was counted between two and nine times. The CDR3 protein is CASSAGGSIEGIETQYF. CDR3 DNA sequence: TGTGCCAGCAGCGCCGGCGGCTCAATCGAGGGTATCGAGACCCAGTACTTC. This chain links TRBV11-3 with TRBJ2-5; maybe TRBD2 (5 bases). Germline loops: CDR1 SGHNT, CDR2 YENEEA. V lost 5 bases to trimming and J lost 5 bases, with 24 bases between them. CDR3 length: 17 amino acids.

As to this clonotype: At one of its ends the junction is not consistent with the germline gene, which may arise from a read error. The J gene is TRBJ2-1, the V gene TRBV14, with D unresolved. This CDR3 region has 13 residues. CDR1 and CDR2 from the germline V gene are SGHDN and FVKESK. This CDR3 is CASSQDRPGLTIF. CDR3 in DNA: TGTGCCAGCAGCCAAGATCGTCCGGGTCTCACCATCTTC.

The V and J genes are TRBV7-9 and TRBJ2-1, with TRBD1 identical over 10 bases. Trimming removed 5 bases from V and 4 bases from J; junction bases left unmatched: 8. This CDR3 contains 16 residues. Germline assignment: CDR1 SEHNR and CDR2 FQNEAQ (reference sequence). CDR3 sequence (DNA): TGTGCCAGCAGCCTCAGGCCGGGACAGGGGTACAATGAGCAGTTCTTC. Its translation: CASSLRPGQGYNEQFF.

This clonotype was counted only a few times. The J gene is TRBJ2-1, the V gene TRBV20-1; either TRBD1 or TRBD2 may fit D (5 bases each). The CDR3 is 14 amino acids. V lost 3 bases and J lost 0, with 9 bases in between. CDR1 and CDR2 (germline): DFQATT, SNEGSKA (reference sequence). CDR3: CSARGESSYNEQFF. In DNA form, the CDR3 reads TGCAGTGCTAGGGGGGAGAGCTCCTACAATGAGCAGTTCTTC.

Concerning this clonotype: The junction departs from germline at one end; a sequencing error may be responsible. The chain combines TRBV19 with TRBJ2-3; possibly TRBD2 for D (6 bases). The CDR3 extends over 12 amino acids. Germline V lookup: CDR1 LNHDA, CDR2 SQIVND (reference sequence). Here the CDR3 DNA reads TGTGCCAGTAGCGGGAGTAAGGATACGCAGTACTTT. Protein: CASSGSKDTQYF.

The chain combines TRBV7-2 with TRBJ1-2; D gene unclear. Germline V gives CDR1 SGHTA, CDR2 FQGNSA. V was shortened by 5 bases and J by 4 bases, with 14 bases between the two germline ends. This CDR3 region has 14 residues. The CDR3 DNA follows: TGTGCCAGCAGCCCGGTCGCCGGGTTCTATGGCTACACCTTC. Amino acid sequence: CASSPVAGFYGYTF.

This clonotype was counted at least ten times. The chain employs TRBV6-4 and TRBJ2-1, with 13 bases identical to TRBD2. V lost 4 bases, J lost 6 bases, and 3 bases stayed unmatched. Germline V gene data show CDR1 as MRHNA and CDR2 as SNTAGT. The CDR3 loop spans 15 amino acids. CDR3 in amino acids: CASSVRTSGSNEQFF. The CDR3 DNA reads TGTGCCAGCAGTGTGCGGACTAGCGGGAGCAATGAGCAGTTCTTC.

J is TRBJ2-2 and V is TRBV10-3; 10 bases align to TRBD2. V trimming: 6 bases; J trimming: 4 bases; junction bases outside the gene matches: 5. The CDR3 length is 15 residues. Per germline, CDR1 ENHRY and CDR2 SYGVKD. The CDR3 reads CAIRASGRGTGELFF. The CDR3 DNA follows: TGTGCCATCAGGGCTAGCGGGAGAGGCACCGGGGAGCTGTTTTTT.

This chain joins TRBV10-2 and TRBJ2-5, with a weak D call TRBD1 (6 bases). V was trimmed by 10 bases and J by 1 base, leaving 13 bases between them. The CDR3 loop spans 13 amino acids. Germline V CDR1 and CDR2: WSHSY, SAAADI. The chain's CDR3 is CATLPGVQETQYF. CDR3 bases: TGCGCCACCCTCCCAGGGGTCCAAGAGACCCAGTACTTC.

This sequence joins TRBV6-1 and TRBJ2-5; the D gene is possibly TRBD1 (6 bases). Trimming left V 6 bases short and J 1 base short, with 18 bases between. The CDR3 has 16 amino acids. Germline lookup yields CDR1 MNHNS and CDR2 SASEGT. The CDR3 coding sequence is TGTGCCAGCAGACAGGGTGGTTACTCCGTCCAAGAGACCCAGTACTTC. It specifies CASRQGGYSVQETQYF.

The chain recombines TRBV6-2 or TRBV6-3 with TRBJ2-3; D not resolved. Per germline, CDR1 MNHEY and CDR2 SVGEGT. V lost 8 bases and J lost 4, with 13 bases in between. This CDR3 comprises 13 residues. CDR3 sequence: CASSDFVSDTQYF. CDR3 in DNA: TGTGCCAGCTCCGACTTTGTATCAGATACGCAGTATTTT.

The chain links TRBV7-2 to TRBJ1-5; perhaps TRBD1 as D (6 bases). Germline CDR1 is SGHTA and CDR2 is FQGNSA. The CDR3 length is 14 residues. Between the trimmed V and J ends, which lost 5 bases and 2 bases, there was a span of 10 bases. CDR3 sequence (DNA): TGTGCCAGCAGCAAGGACAGACGCAATCAGCCCCAGCATTTT. Amino acids: CASSKDRRNQPQHF.